Listed below are T cell receptor beta chains from one sample, sequenced in a study of blood T cell repertoires in COVID-19. Generated by immunoSEQ multiplex PCR, the TCRdb table keeps only in-frame clones and is missing some. The sample has some 110,000 clones, 91% seen once. The sample was peripheral blood. The receptors were gathered from a human donor in a cohort sampled during active COVID-19. Both conserved end residues are part of each CDR3. D genes are given only for firm matches. Where a row states a size, it is once, few, many or the class of an expanded clone; other rows omit it.

CDR3nt: TGTGCCAGTAGTCTACAGGGAGCTGGGGCCAACGTCCTGACTTTC; CDR3aa: CASSLQGAGANVLTF; v_gene: TRBV19; d_gene: -; j_gene: TRBJ2-6; abundance: -
CDR3nt: TGTGCCAGCAGCTCGGGACTAGCGGGAGGAGAGACCCAGTACTTC; CDR3aa: CASSSGLAGGETQYF; v_gene: TRBV11-3; d_gene: TRBD2; j_gene: TRBJ2-5; abundance: -
CDR3nt: TGCGCCAGCAGCCTTGGACAGAGCAATCAGCCCCAGCATTTT; CDR3aa: CASSLGQSNQPQHF; v_gene: TRBV4-1; d_gene: -; j_gene: TRBJ1-5; abundance: few
CDR3nt: TGTGCCAGCAGCCCCAGACAGAGCTCCTACAATGAGCAGTTCTTC; CDR3aa: CASSPRQSSYNEQFF; v_gene: TRBV7-6; d_gene: -; j_gene: TRBJ2-1; abundance: -
CDR3nt: TGTGCCAGCAGCAAAGTTGACTTTGAGGGGGCTGAAGCTTTCTTT; CDR3aa: CASSKVDFEGAEAFF; v_gene: TRBV21-1; d_gene: -; j_gene: TRBJ1-1; abundance: -
CDR3nt: TGTGCCAGTAGTATAGACAGGGGCGTACAAGATACGCAGTATTTT; CDR3aa: CASSIDRGVQDTQYF; v_gene: TRBV19; d_gene: -; j_gene: TRBJ2-3; abundance: -
CDR3nt: TGTGCCAGCAGTTCAGGGCTGTTCGGCTACACCTTC; CDR3aa: CASSSGLFGYTF; v_gene: TRBV12-3/TRBV12-4; d_gene: -; j_gene: TRBJ1-2; abundance: -
CDR3nt: TGTGCCAGCAGCCCCCGAGGGACAGGGAGAACTAATGAAAAACTGTTTTTT; CDR3aa: CASSPRGTGRTNEKLFF; v_gene: TRBV3-1/TRBV3-2; d_gene: TRBD1; j_gene: TRBJ1-4; abundance: -
CDR3nt: TGTGCCAGCAGCCAAGCAGCGGGAGGGTGGGAGACCCAGTACTTC; CDR3aa: CASSQAAGGWETQYF; v_gene: TRBV4-2; d_gene: TRBD2; j_gene: TRBJ2-5; abundance: -
CDR3nt: TGCGCCAGCAGCCAAGGGGACAGAGGGGGCTATGGCTACACCTTC; CDR3aa: CASSQGDRGGYGYTF; v_gene: TRBV4-3; d_gene: TRBD1; j_gene: TRBJ1-2; abundance: -
CDR3nt: TGTGCCAGCAGCCAAGGGACGCGGGGGAACTATGGCTACACCTTC; CDR3aa: CASSQGTRGNYGYTF; v_gene: TRBV4-2; d_gene: -; j_gene: TRBJ1-2; abundance: -
CDR3nt: TGTGCCACCAGCAGAGGAGGTAGCGGGTCCCCGAACACCGGGGAGCTGTTTTTT; CDR3aa: CATSRGGSGSPNTGELFF; v_gene: TRBV15; d_gene: TRBD2; j_gene: TRBJ2-2; abundance: once
CDR3nt: TGTGCCAGCAGCGTAGGTTCGCGGGGTCATGAGCAGTTCTTC; CDR3aa: CASSVGSRGHEQFF; v_gene: TRBV9; d_gene: -; j_gene: TRBJ2-1; abundance: -
CDR3nt: TGCGCCAGCAGCCAAGTAGCGGATCACACTGAAGCTTTCTTT; CDR3aa: CASSQVADHTEAFF; v_gene: TRBV4-1; d_gene: -; j_gene: TRBJ1-1; abundance: -
CDR3nt: TGTGCCAGCAGCGTAGTCCCAGGGGGCGCCTTCGTAACTGAAGCTTTCTTT; CDR3aa: CASSVVPGGAFVTEAFF; v_gene: TRBV9; d_gene: TRBD1; j_gene: TRBJ1-1; abundance: -
CDR3nt: TGCAGTGCTACCCTACAGGGTTTAGTCCACTTT; CDR3aa: CSATLQGLVHF; v_gene: TRBV20-1; d_gene: -; j_gene: TRBJ1-6; abundance: few
CDR3nt: TGTGCCACCAGTGATTTTGGACCTAGCGGGGCCTACAATGAGCAGTTCTTC; CDR3aa: CATSDFGPSGAYNEQFF; v_gene: TRBV24-1; d_gene: TRBD2; j_gene: TRBJ2-1; abundance: -